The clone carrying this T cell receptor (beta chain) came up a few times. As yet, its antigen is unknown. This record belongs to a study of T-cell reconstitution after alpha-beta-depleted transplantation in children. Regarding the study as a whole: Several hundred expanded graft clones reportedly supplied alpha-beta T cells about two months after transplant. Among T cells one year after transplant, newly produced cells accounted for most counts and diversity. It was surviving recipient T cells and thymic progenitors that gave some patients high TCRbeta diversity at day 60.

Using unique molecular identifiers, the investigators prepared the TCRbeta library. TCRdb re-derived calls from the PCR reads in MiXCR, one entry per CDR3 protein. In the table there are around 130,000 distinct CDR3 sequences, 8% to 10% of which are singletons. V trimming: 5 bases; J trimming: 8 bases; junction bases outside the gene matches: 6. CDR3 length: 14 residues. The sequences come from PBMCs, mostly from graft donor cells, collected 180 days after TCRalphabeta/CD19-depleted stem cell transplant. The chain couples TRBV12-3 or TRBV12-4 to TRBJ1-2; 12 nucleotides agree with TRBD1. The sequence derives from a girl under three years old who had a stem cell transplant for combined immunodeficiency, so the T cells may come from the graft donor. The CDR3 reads CASSPGTGGWGYTF. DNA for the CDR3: TGTGCCAGCAGTCCCGGGACAGGGGGCTGGGGCTACACCTTC.